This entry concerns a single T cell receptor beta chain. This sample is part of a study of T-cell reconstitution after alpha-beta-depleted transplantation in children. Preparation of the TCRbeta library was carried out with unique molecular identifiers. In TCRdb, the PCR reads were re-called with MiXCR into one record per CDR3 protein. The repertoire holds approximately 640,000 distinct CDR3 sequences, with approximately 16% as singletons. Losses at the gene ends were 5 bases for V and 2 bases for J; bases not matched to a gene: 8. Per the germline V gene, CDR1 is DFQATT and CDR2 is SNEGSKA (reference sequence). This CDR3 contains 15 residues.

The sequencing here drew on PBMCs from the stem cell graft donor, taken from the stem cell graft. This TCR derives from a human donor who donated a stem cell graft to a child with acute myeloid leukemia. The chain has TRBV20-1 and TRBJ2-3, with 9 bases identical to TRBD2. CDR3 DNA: TGCAGTGCTGCGCTAGCGGGGCCCCACACAGATACGCAGTATTTT. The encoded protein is CSAALAGPHTDTQYF.